Presented here are 14 T cell receptor beta chains from one specimen sequenced in a study of PD-1 blockade in classical Hodgkin lymphoma. Each of the patients experienced relapse following autologous stem cell transplantation, and their brentuximab vedotin exposure differed. Sequenced by immunoSEQ multiplex PCR; TCRdb stores in-frame clones only, minus some. The table has around 13,000 clones, around 80% seen once. The sequencing here drew on peripheral blood mononuclear cells (PBMCs), taken at baseline. The receptors stem from a human donor with classical Hodgkin lymphoma.

The chain carries TRBV2 and TRBJ2-3; D is unresolved. Per the germline V gene, CDR1 is SNHLY and CDR2 is FYNNEI. The V end lost 6 bases, the J end lost 1 base, and 8 bases lay between the germline ends. This CDR3 comprises 13 residues. This CDR3 reads CASRIIGTDTQYF. The CDR3 DNA reads as TGTGCCAGCAGGATCATAGGCACAGATACGCAGTATTTT.

This clone was seen only once. CDR3 sequence reads: CASSLSGESSDTQYF. The CDR3 DNA is TGTGCCAGCAGTTTATCGGGGGAATCCTCAGATACGCAGTATTTT. This chain joins TRBV28 and TRBJ2-3; D might be TRBD2 (6 bases). V lost 1 base, J lost 4 bases, and 12 bases lay in between. Germline V gene sequence: CDR1 MDHEN, CDR2 SYDVKM. The CDR3 has 15 amino acids.

The V and J genes are TRBV29-1 and TRBJ2-7; 7 nucleotides align to TRBD1. Trimming cost V 6 bases and J 1 base; bases outside gene matches: 12. This CDR3 contains 15 residues. Germline CDR1 reads SQVTM; CDR2 reads ANQGSEA. The CDR3 loop reads CSVDRTGGGSYEQYF. CDR3 DNA: TGCAGCGTGGATCGGACAGGTGGAGGTTCCTACGAGCAGTACTTC.

The CDR3 is CASSSVKTYEQYV. In DNA, the CDR3 is TGTGCCAGCAGTTCCGTGAAAACCTACGAGCAGTACGTC. V and J are TRBV6-6 and TRBJ2-7; D is uncertain. Trimming left V 4 bases short and J 2 bases short, with 9 bases between. The CDR3 is 13 residues long. Germline loops: CDR1 MNHNY, CDR2 SVGAGI (reference sequence).

This chain's CDR3 is CASSELWGRNEQFF. CDR3 in DNA: TGTGCCAGCAGTGAATTGTGGGGGAGGAATGAGCAGTTCTTC. The chain employs TRBV2 and TRBJ2-1; tentatively, D is TRBD2 (6 bases). This CDR3 comprises 14 residues. With 2 bases removed from V and 7 bases from J, the gap between germline ends came to 12 bases. Germline V gives CDR1 SNHLY, CDR2 FYNNEI.

The chain couples TRBV7-9 to TRBJ2-7, with D maybe TRBD1 (6 bases). The CDR3 contains 14 residues. Germline assignment: CDR1 SEHNR and CDR2 FQNEAQ (reference sequence). V was shortened by 3 bases and J by 6 bases, with 15 bases between the two germline ends. The DNA of the CDR3 is TGTGCCAGCAGCTTTTCGGCTCCCAGGGGCGAGCAGTACTTC. Amino acid sequence: CASSFSAPRGEQYF.

This chain joins TRBV28 and TRBJ1-2, with 7 bases lining up with TRBD1. The CDR3 extends over 15 amino acids. J was trimmed by 4 bases and V by 6 bases; bases with no gene match: 11. Germline V CDR1 and CDR2: MDHEN, SYDVKM. CDR3 sequence: CASSPDRDPGYGYTF. The CDR3 DNA reads as TGTGCCAGCAGCCCTGACAGGGATCCTGGCTATGGCTACACCTTC.

The chain joins TRBV2 to TRBJ2-7, with a tentative D call TRBD2 (6 bases). Germline V gene data show CDR1 as SNHLY and CDR2 as FYNNEI. The CDR3 contains 15 residues. V gave up 1 base and J gave up 3 bases, with 13 bases separating them. The CDR3 bases are TGTGCCAGCAGTGAAGGGGGCCGGGGGTTCTACGAGCAGTACTTC. This sequence encodes CASSEGGRGFYEQYF.

The table lists this clone with a few counts. V usage is TRBV30 and J usage is TRBJ2-1, with D perhaps matching TRBD2 (6 bases). V was trimmed by 3 bases and J by 8 bases, leaving 23 bases between them. Germline V gene data show CDR1 as GTSNPN and CDR2 as SVGIG (reference sequence). The CDR3 consists of 16 residues. The DNA for the CDR3 is TGTGCCTGGAGCCCTTTCGCCGGGAGAGGAATAGATGAGCAGTTCTTC. Its translation is CAWSPFAGRGIDEQFF.

V and J are TRBV5-4 and TRBJ2-7; D remains ambiguous. The V end was cut by 0 bases, the J end by 6 bases, with 7 bases between. Germline lookup yields CDR1 SGHNT and CDR2 YYREEE (reference sequence). CDR3 length: 12 amino acids. The CDR3 DNA reads TGTGCCAGCAGCTTGGCCAGTGGCGAGCAGTACTTC. This encodes CASSLASGEQYF.

The chain employs TRBV4-1 and TRBJ2-2; D is uncertain. The CDR3 is made up of 17 amino acids. Trimming shortened V by 1 base and J by 1 base, and 13 bases separated the two germline ends. Germline loops: CDR1 MGHRA, CDR2 YSYEKL. CDR3 DNA: TGCGCCAGCAGCCAAGGGCTCTGGAGCCTGAACACCGGGGAGCTGTTTTTT. It encodes CASSQGLWSLNTGELFF.

V usage is TRBV30 and J usage is TRBJ1-1; 7 bases align to TRBD1. From germline, CDR1 is GTSNPN and CDR2 SVGIG (reference sequence). Germline trimming cut 4 bases from V and 5 bases from J; bases unmatched to any gene: 10. The CDR3 extends over 14 amino acids. The CDR3 protein is CAWKGRRDRTEAFF. As DNA, the CDR3 is TGTGCCTGGAAAGGTCGCCGGGACAGAACTGAAGCTTTCTTT.

The V call is TRBV2, the J call TRBJ1-2, with TRBD1 matching 7 bases. The CDR3 length is 17 residues. Germline assignment: CDR1 SNHLY and CDR2 FYNNEI. Trimming at V came to 6 bases and at J to 2 bases, leaving 15 bases not matched to a gene. In nucleotides, the CDR3 is TGTGCCAGCAGGCCCGACAGGGTGGGCGCTGTCAACTATGGCTACACCTTC. Residues: CASRPDRVGAVNYGYTF.

The V and J genes are TRBV6-8 and TRBJ1-1, with TRBD1 matching 8 bases. Germline loops: CDR1 MNHGY, CDR2 SAAAGT. Trimming removed 6 bases from V and 3 bases from J; junction bases left unmatched: 9. The CDR3 is made up of 15 amino acids. CDR3 residues: CASREDRGKHTEAFF. CDR3 sequence (DNA): TGTGCCAGCAGAGAAGACAGGGGCAAGCACACTGAAGCTTTCTTT.